Listed below are T cell receptor beta chains from one sample, sequenced in a study of blood T cells in healthy people across ages. MiXCR was run by TCRdb on the 5' RACE reads, yielding one entry per CDR3 protein. This sample yields 600,000 to 850,000 distinct CDR3 sequences, of which roughly two fifths are seen a single time; 20% to 25% belongs to the top ten. Sequenced sample: blood. The origin of the receptors is a woman aged 60 to 75 in good health. CDR3s leave out the opening cysteine and the closing phenylalanine or tryptophan.

TRBV6-1	TRBJ2-3	ASREGRAGGADTQY
TRBV15	TRBJ1-1	ATSRDNGGRSAF
TRBV6-2/TRBV6-3	TRBJ2-1	ASREGLAGKEQF
TRBV7-3	TRBJ1-1	AGRNSPNTEAF
TRBV7-9	TRBJ2-2	ASSSPSGGRSYTGELF
TRBV7-2	TRBJ1-5	ASSSNQNQPQH
TRBV2	TRBJ2-7	ASRAGTLVSYEQY
TRBV29-1	TRBJ1-4	SVVGQGSLEKLF
TRBV6-1	TRBJ2-4	ASVLGGPVNIQY
TRBV7-6	TRBJ2-2	ASSQGQATGELF
TRBV9	TRBJ1-1	ASSVAGTGWATEAF
TRBV20-1	TRBJ2-7	SARTRGVSYEQY
TRBV29-1	TRBJ2-3	SVVRGRLADTQY
TRBV12-3/TRBV12-4	TRBJ1-4	ASSKQRGSNEKLF
TRBV29-1	TRBJ1-2	SGHRDPHGYT
TRBV7-6	TRBJ1-4	ASSLGKGFRENEKLF
TRBV12-3/TRBV12-4	TRBJ1-5	ASSFSGDRQPQH
TRBV5-1	TRBJ2-7	ASSLDDRYEQY
TRBV5-1	TRBJ2-3	ASSLLSGPWSGSTDTQY
TRBV18	TRBJ1-2	ASSPLSREGYT
TRBV25-1	TRBJ1-4	ASSEAGATNEKLF
TRBV7-3	TRBJ2-5	ASSLSAGGQETQY
TRBV7-9	TRBJ1-2	ASVRTGGFGNGYT
TRBV20-1	TRBJ2-7	SAHRGYEQY
TRBV6-5	TRBJ2-7	ASSYSWGRGLDEQY
TRBV7-2	TRBJ1-5	ASSTQTGQPQH